This entry is about one T cell receptor beta chain. It lacks a known antigen. No much larger clone exists at a distance of one base, and base qualities are not known. This entry belongs to a study of glioma-infiltrating T cells after dendritic cell vaccination (dated by TCRdb to 2015 to 2016). For the study in its entirety: A cohort of about 15 glioblastoma patients from Phase I and II dendritic cell vaccination trials was included, of whom 9 were newly diagnosed and 6 had recurrent disease. Between the early 2000s and the early 2010s, the patients were given dendritic cell vaccination pulsed with autologous tumor lysate. The vaccine consisted of monocyte-derived dendritic cells cultured about 7 days with IL-4 and GM-CSF, then pulsed overnight with autologous tumor lysate. Each patient got three intradermal injections of the dendritic cell vaccine, spaced at biweekly intervals, in the arm below the axilla. Deep sequencing of TCR beta CDR3 regions was used to quantify tumor-infiltrating lymphocyte content and compare tumor and blood repertoires in dendritic cell-vaccinated glioblastoma patients. Survival after dendritic cell vaccination was correlated with TCR sequencing metrics such as TIL content and the overlap between tumor and blood repertoires. General findings and caveats noted by the study authors: Higher estimated pretreatment TIL content predicted longer time to progression and overall survival after dendritic cell vaccination. TCR clonality showed no direct relationship with survival, which suggests that a diverse polyclonal response may matter. The response model built on TCR overlap across three groups was characterized as speculative, with prospective validation still needed. The cohort was small and heterogeneous, and full blood and tumor sets were available for few patients, with initial-recurrent tumor pairs available for even fewer patients.

Using the immunoSEQ assay, TCRB CDR3 regions were amplified from 1.5 to 2 micrograms of genomic DNA, or from all available DNA when less than that was on hand. Multiplex PCR used 60 forward primers for TCR V beta segments and 13 reverse primers for J beta segments. To estimate reads per starting template, synthetic control templates were spiked into each sample at limiting dilution. Reads of 87 bp were generated by sequencing on the Illumina HiSeq System. As for how the authors treated the data: PCR and sequencing errors were removed by a nearest neighbor algorithm that merged closely related sequences. TCR overlap was measured as the percentage of unique tumor TCR beta sequences that were also present in the peripheral blood of the same patient. The table was pulled from immuneACCESS by TCRdb, which kept in-frame rearrangements only. Such tables lose some clones; where checked, under half of the loss comes from unresolved V genes, and the rest has no known cause. V and J calls and clone size come straight from that table; D and trimming were deduced from the DNA. The sample includes about 92,000 clones, with approximately 84% observed a single time. 15% to 19% of the sample goes to the ten largest clones.

To be selected, patients needed enough residual fresh-frozen tumor tissue and more than two years of available survival data. An isocitrate dehydrogenase mutation was not carried by any of the glioblastoma patients, although molecular status was otherwise variable. PBMC were collected before vaccination, two weeks after the third vaccination, and at tumor progression when it occurred. The Qiagen DNeasy Blood extraction Kit was used for extraction of genomic DNA. Trimming accounts for 0 bases at V and 2 bases at J, while the number of junction bases matched to no gene is 3. Based on the germline V gene (reference sequence), the CDR1 and CDR2 sequences are SSHAT and FNYEAQ. Taken from cysteine to phenylalanine, the CDR3 has 15 residues. CDR3 DNA only is kept here, 45 bases in frame from base 1.

This clonotype originated in a human donor with glioblastoma. This receptor chain uses TRBV7-7 and TRBJ2-5; the junction holds 7 bases that match TRBD2. This sample comprised blood, obtained before dendritic cell vaccination. The DNA is as follows: TGTGCCAGCAGCTTAGCCCTAGCGGAACAAGAGACCCAGTACTTC. The encoded protein is CASSLALAEQETQYF.